Below are 19 T cell receptor beta chains sequenced from a single sample in a study of blood T cell repertoires in COVID-19. Profiled with immunoSEQ multiplex PCR; TCRdb holds only in-frame clones, not every one. The sample consists of 60,000 to 80,000 clones, 80% to 90% of them appearing once. What was sequenced was peripheral blood. Receptors originate from a woman in her sixties with COVID-19, enrolled during active disease.

This chain links TRBV2 with TRBJ2-1, with a weak D call TRBD2 (6 bases). Per germline, CDR1 SNHLY and CDR2 FYNNEI. Trimming left V 4 bases short and J 8 bases short, with 12 bases between. The CDR3 has 13 amino acids. CDR3 sequence reads: CASSAEGRHEQFF. The CDR3 DNA follows: TGTGCCAGCAGTGCGGAGGGGCGACATGAGCAGTTCTTC.

This clone was observed once. The chain combines TRBV6-6 with TRBJ2-6, with TRBD1 matching over 7 bases. The CDR3 totals 17 residues. V shed 5 bases, J shed 1 base, and the junction held 8 bases outside the gene matches. The germline V gene has CDR1 MNHNY and CDR2 SVGAGI (reference sequence). The CDR3 loop is CASSPRQGGSGANVLTF. Written as DNA, the CDR3 is TGTGCCAGCAGTCCACGACAGGGCGGTTCTGGGGCCAACGTCCTGACTTTC.

The rearrangement uses TRBV29-1 and TRBJ2-5; TRBD2 matches 10 bases. In germline, CDR1 is SQVTM, CDR2 ANQGSEA. The CDR3 has 12 amino acids. Trimming took 6 bases from V and 5 from J; bases not matched to a gene: 3. CDR3 bases: TGCAGCGTGAAAGCGGGGGGGGAGACCCAGTACTTC. Its translation is CSVKAGGETQYF.

This chain uses TRBV5-1 with TRBJ2-1; TRBD1 is a possible D gene (5 bases). V gave up 2 bases and J gave up 1 base, with 7 bases separating them. CDR3 size: 14 residues. Germline CDR1 reads SGHRS; CDR2 reads YFSETQ. CDR3 sequence: CASSLGESYNEQFF. The CDR3 DNA sequence: TGCGCCAGCAGCTTAGGGGAATCCTACAATGAGCAGTTCTTC.

This clone was observed once. The J gene is TRBJ2-1, the V gene TRBV4-1, with TRBD2 matching 14 bases. J lost 5 bases, V lost 0 bases, and 6 bases had no gene match. This CDR3 is 18 amino acids long. Germline assignment: CDR1 MGHRA and CDR2 YSYEKL. The CDR3 DNA reads as TGCGCCAGCAGCCAAGAACCGGGACTAGCGGGAGTCCACAATGAGCAGTTCTTC. Translated, it gives CASSQEPGLAGVHNEQFF.

The chain has TRBV14 and TRBJ2-3; D remains ambiguous. The CDR3 covers 15 residues. Germline CDR1 and CDR2: SGHDN and FVKESK. V was trimmed by 0 bases and J by 2 bases, leaving 9 bases between them. CDR3 nucleotides: TGTGCCAGCAGCCAAGAGTGGCAGGACACAGATACGCAGTATTTT. Its protein is CASSQEWQDTDTQYF.

This chain connects TRBV29-1 to TRBJ2-2, with 9 bases fitting TRBD1. Germline lookup yields CDR1 SQVTM and CDR2 ANQGSEA. This CDR3 is 14 amino acids long. The V segment lost 7 bases and the J segment 2 bases; nucleotides outside the gene matches: 5. The CDR3 bases are TGCAGCGGACACAGGGGGCTCAACACCGGGGAGCTGTTTTTT. It yields the protein CSGHRGLNTGELFF.

This chain joins TRBV4-3 and TRBJ2-7; D may be TRBD1 (5 bases). V was trimmed by 0 bases and J by 1 base, leaving 13 bases between them. This CDR3 spans 16 amino acids. From germline, CDR1 is LGHNA and CDR2 YSLEER. The CDR3, as DNA: TGCGCCAGCAGCCAAGATCAGGGCTTTGGTTCCTACGAGCAGTACTTC. Translation: CASSQDQGFGSYEQYF.

The chain carries TRBV6-5 and TRBJ1-1; tentative D call: TRBD1 (5 bases). From germline, CDR1 is MNHEY and CDR2 SVGAGI. V shed 7 bases and J shed 1 base, with 16 bases lying between them. This CDR3 contains 15 residues. The CDR3 region has the DNA TGTGCCAGCATCATCCTCGGACACACGAACACTGAAGCTTTCTTT. Residues: CASIILGHTNTEAFF.

The chain uses TRBV11-3 and TRBJ1-1; the D is unclear. The CDR3 has 14 residues. The germline V gene has CDR1 SGHNT and CDR2 YENEEA. Deletions cut 1 base from V and 1 base from J, with 7 bases between. The CDR3 nucleotides are TGTGCCAGCAGCTTAGGGCTTACGAACACTGAAGCTTTCTTT. Its translation: CASSLGLTNTEAFF. Combining the CDR3 with reference TRBV11-3 and TRBJ1-1 gives the whole variable domain EAGVVQSPRYKIIEKKQPVAFWCNPISGHNTLYWYLQNLGQGPELLIRYENEEAVDDSQLPKDRFSAERLKGVDSTLKIQPAELGDSAVYLCASSLGLTNTEAFFGQGTRLTVV.

The chain links TRBV5-1 to TRBJ1-1; D is possibly TRBD1 (5 bases). Trimming removed 5 bases at V and 5 bases at J, with 16 bases between. This CDR3 has 14 amino acids. Germline values: CDR1 SGHRS, CDR2 YFSETQ. Here the CDR3 DNA reads TGCGCCAGCAGAGGGGCGGCCCAGTGGACTGAAGCTTTCTTT. Amino acids: CASRGAAQWTEAFF.

The genes are TRBV7-2 and TRBJ2-3, with 9 bases matching TRBD2. This CDR3 contains 15 residues. The junction had 6 bases not matched to a gene; V was cut back by 3 bases and J by 5 bases. Germline CDR1 is SGHTA and CDR2 is FQGNSA. CDR3 sequence reads: CASSFWREGLDTQYF. DNA for the CDR3: TGTGCCAGCAGCTTCTGGCGGGAGGGCCTAGATACGCAGTATTTT.

The V call is TRBV14, the J call TRBJ1-1, with D possibly matching TRBD1 (6 bases). V was pared by 10 bases and J by 2 bases, with 14 bases between. Looked up from germline, CDR1 is SGHDN and CDR2 is FVKESK. The CDR3 contains 13 residues. The CDR3 loop is CATGQGLNTEAFF. In DNA, the CDR3 is TGTGCCACAGGGCAGGGGCTAAACACTGAAGCTTTCTTT. The whole variable domain, filled in from reference TRBV14 and TRBJ1-1, reads EAGVTQFPSHSVIEKGQTVTLRCDPISGHDNLYWYRRVMGKEIKFLLHFVKESKQDESGMPNNRFLAERTGGTYSTLKVQPAELEDSGVYFCATGQGLNTEAFFGQGTRLTVV.

DNA of the CDR3: TGTGCCACCAGCAGAGATTTTGGCGGGAGGGCGGGTAATGAGCAGTTCTTC. Residues: CATSRDFGGRAGNEQFF. The gene calls are TRBV15 and TRBJ2-1; 9 nucleotides agree with TRBD2. Per the germline V gene, CDR1 is LNHNV and CDR2 is YYDKDF (reference sequence). The CDR3 is 17 amino acids. V was pared by 0 bases and J by 7 bases, with 10 bases of the junction left unmatched.

The chain has TRBV5-1 and TRBJ1-4, with 9 bases matching TRBD1. Trimming took 4 bases from V and 8 from J; bases not matched to a gene: 6. Germline CDR1 reads SGHRS; CDR2 reads YFSETQ. The CDR3 length is 14 residues. The CDR3 DNA follows: TGCGCCAGCAGCAGGGGACAGGGTGAAGAAAAACTGTTTTTT. Residues: CASSRGQGEEKLFF.

This clone was observed a single time. The rearrangement uses TRBV6-6 and TRBJ2-7; possible D gene TRBD1, 6 bases. This CDR3 comprises 15 residues. V shed 4 bases and J shed 3 bases, with 16 bases lying between them. Germline-derived CDR1 and CDR2 are MNHNY and SVGAGI (reference sequence). The CDR3 nucleotides are TGTGCCAGCAGTTCCCTAGGACAGTACTTCTACGAGCAGTACTTC. It is translated as CASSSLGQYFYEQYF.

The chain is built from TRBV5-1 and TRBJ2-3; TRBD2 agrees at 7 bases. Per germline, CDR1 SGHRS and CDR2 YFSETQ. This CDR3 has 16 residues. The J segment lost 4 bases and the V segment lost 3 bases, leaving 11 bases of the junction unmatched. The DNA for the CDR3 is TGCGCCAGCAGCTCTAGACTAGCACTTGGGGCAGATACGCAGTATTTT. Its translation is CASSSRLALGADTQYF. The complete variable domain, with remaining parts taken from reference TRBV5-1 and TRBJ2-3, reads KAGVTQTPRYLIKTRGQQVTLSCSPISGHRSVSWYQQTPGQGLQFLFEYFSETQRNKGNFPGRFSGRQFSNSRSEMNVSTLELGDSALYLCASSSRLALGADTQYFGPGTRLTVL.

The rearrangement links TRBV21-1 to TRBJ1-1. TRBV21-1 is described as a pseudogene. The CDR3 consists of 14 residues. The DNA of the CDR3 is TGTGCCAGCTATCGGAGGGAGCGGGACACTGAAGCTTTCTTT. Protein sequence: CASYRRERDTEAFF.

The J gene is TRBJ2-1, the V gene TRBV4-3; the match to TRBD2 covers 8 bases. Trimming cost V 2 bases and J 0 bases; bases outside gene matches: 0. This CDR3 contains 15 residues. CDR1 is LGHNA and CDR2 is YSLEER in the germline V gene. The CDR3 reads CASSQSGSSYNEQFF. CDR3 DNA: TGCGCCAGCAGCCAAAGCGGGAGCTCCTACAATGAGCAGTTCTTC.